The present T cell receptor (beta chain) was sequenced within a study of CD8+ T cells in alopecia areata. There are a few counts of this clone. cDNA serving as the sequencing template came from extracted, reverse transcribed RNA. Clones were read by immunoSEQ multiplex PCR, and TCRdb kept only the in-frame ones, dropping some. The table lists 150,000 to 200,000 clones, 59% of them singletons. V gave up 5 bases and J gave up 3 bases, with 12 bases separating them. The CDR3 consists of 13 residues. The germline V gene has CDR1 GTSNPN and CDR2 SVGIG (reference sequence). The source of this sequence is a human donor with alopecia areata. This sample comprised CD4+ T cells sorted from blood, obtained at week 0. This sequence joins TRBV30 and TRBJ2-3, with D unresolved. CDR3 DNA sequence: TGTGCCTGGGGACCTGGGGTTACAGATACGCAGTATTTT. Residues: CAWGPGVTDTQYF.